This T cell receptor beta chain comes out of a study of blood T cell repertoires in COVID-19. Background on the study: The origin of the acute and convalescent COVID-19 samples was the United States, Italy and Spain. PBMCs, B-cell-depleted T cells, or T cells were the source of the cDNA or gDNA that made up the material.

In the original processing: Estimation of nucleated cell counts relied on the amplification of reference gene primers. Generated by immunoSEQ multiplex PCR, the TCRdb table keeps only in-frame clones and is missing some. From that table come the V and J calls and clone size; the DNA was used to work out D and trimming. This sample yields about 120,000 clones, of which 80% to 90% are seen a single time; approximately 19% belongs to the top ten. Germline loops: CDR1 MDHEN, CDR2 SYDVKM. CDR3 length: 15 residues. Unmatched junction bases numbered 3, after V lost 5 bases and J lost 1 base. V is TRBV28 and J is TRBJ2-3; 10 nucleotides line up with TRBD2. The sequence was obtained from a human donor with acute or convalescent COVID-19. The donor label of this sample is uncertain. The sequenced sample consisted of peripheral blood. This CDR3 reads CASSMLAGGTDTQYF. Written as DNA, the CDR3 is TGTGCCAGCAGTATGCTAGCGGGGGGCACAGATACGCAGTATTTT.